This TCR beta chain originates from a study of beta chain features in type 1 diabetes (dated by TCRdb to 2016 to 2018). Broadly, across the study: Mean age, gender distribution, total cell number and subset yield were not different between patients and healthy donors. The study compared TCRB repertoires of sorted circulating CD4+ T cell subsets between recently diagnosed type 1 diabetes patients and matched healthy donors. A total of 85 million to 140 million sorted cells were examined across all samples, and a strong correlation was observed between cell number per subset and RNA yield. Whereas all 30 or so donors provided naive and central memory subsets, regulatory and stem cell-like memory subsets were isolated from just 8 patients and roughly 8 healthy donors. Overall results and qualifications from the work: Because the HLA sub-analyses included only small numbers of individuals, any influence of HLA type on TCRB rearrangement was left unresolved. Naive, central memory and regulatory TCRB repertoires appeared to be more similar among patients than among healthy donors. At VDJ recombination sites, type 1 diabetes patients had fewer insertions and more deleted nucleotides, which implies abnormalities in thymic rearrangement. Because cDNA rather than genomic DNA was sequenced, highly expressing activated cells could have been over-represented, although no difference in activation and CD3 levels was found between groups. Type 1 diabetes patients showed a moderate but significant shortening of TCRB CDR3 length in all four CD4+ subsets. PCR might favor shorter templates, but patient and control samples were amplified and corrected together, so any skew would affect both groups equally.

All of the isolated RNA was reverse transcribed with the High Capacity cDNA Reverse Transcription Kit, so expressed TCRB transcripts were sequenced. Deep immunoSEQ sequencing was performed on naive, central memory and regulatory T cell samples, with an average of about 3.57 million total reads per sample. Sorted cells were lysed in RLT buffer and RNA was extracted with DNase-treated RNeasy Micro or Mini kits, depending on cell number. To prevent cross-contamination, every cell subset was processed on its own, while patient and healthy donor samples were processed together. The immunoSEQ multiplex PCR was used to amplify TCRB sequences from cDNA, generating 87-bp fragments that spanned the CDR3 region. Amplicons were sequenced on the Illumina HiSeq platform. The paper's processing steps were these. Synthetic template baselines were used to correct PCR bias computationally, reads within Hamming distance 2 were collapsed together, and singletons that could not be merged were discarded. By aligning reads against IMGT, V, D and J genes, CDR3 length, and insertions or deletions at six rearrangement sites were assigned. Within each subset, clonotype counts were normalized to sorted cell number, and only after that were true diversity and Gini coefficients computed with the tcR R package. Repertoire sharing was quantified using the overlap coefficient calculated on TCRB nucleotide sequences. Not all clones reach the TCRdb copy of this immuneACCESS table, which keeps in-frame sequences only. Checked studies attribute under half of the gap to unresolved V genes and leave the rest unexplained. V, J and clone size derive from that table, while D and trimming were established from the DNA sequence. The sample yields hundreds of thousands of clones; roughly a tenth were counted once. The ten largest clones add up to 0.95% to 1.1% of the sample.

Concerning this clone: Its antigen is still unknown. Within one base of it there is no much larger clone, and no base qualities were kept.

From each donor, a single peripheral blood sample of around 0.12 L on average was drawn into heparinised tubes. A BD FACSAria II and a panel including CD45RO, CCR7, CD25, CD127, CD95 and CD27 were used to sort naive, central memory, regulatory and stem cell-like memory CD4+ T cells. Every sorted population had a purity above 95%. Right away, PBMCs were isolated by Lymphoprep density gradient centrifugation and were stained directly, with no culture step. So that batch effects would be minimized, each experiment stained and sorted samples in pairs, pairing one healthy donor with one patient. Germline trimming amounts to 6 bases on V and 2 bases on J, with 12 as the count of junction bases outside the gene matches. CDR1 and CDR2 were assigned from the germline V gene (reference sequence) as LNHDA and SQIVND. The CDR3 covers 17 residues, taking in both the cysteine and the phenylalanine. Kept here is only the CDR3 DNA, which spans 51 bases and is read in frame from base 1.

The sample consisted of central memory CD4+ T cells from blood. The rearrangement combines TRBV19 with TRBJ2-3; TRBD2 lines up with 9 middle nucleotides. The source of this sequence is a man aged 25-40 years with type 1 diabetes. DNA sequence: TGTGCCAGTAGCCTACAGGGTGCGGGGGGGGCCACAGATACGCAGTATTTT. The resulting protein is CASSLQGAGGATDTQYF.